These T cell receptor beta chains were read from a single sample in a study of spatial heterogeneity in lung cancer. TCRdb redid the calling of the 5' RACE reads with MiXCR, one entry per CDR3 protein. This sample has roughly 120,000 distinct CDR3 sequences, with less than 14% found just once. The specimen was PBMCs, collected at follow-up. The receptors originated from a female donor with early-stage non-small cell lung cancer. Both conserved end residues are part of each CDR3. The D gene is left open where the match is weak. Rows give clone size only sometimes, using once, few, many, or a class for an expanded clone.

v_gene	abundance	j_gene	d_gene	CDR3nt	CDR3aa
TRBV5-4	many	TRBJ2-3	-	TGTGCCAGCAGACCGGGACCCAGCACAGATACGCAGTATTTT	CASRPGPSTDTQYF
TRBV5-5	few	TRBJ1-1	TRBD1	TGTGCCAGCAGCTTGGAGGGACAGGGTTTCACTGAAGCTTTCTTT	CASSLEGQGFTEAFF
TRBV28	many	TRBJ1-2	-	TGTGCCAGCAAGGGGTTTTATAACTATGGCTACACCTTC	CASKGFYNYGYTF
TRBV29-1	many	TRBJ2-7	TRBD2	TGCAGCGTTGGAGGACTAGCGGGAGCCTACGAGCAGTACTTC	CSVGGLAGAYEQYF
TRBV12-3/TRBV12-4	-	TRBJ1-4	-	TGTGCCAGCAGTCCCGGTGGGGGTAGGACTAATGAAAAACTGTTTTTT	CASSPGGGRTNEKLFF
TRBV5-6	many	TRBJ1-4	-	TGTGCCAGCAGCTTGCTGCAGGGAGGTGAAAAACTGTTTTTT	CASSLLQGGEKLFF
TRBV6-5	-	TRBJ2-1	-	TGTGCCAGCAGTTACGGCAGTGGGTACAATGAGCAGTTCTTC	CASSYGSGYNEQFF
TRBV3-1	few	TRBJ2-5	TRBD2	TGTGCCAGCAGCCAAGGGAGATTCCCGGGACTAGGACTGTACCAAGAGACCCAGTACTTC	CASSQGRFPGLGLYQETQYF
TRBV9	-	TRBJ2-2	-	TGTGCCAGCAGCGTCTCTCTAGCAAACACCGGGGAGCTGTTTTTT	CASSVSLANTGELFF
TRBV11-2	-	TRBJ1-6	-	TGTGCCAGCAGCTTAGACAGGCAGGGAGCTTCACCCCTCCACTTT	CASSLDRQGASPLHF
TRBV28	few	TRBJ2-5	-	TGTGCCAGCACCAGGGAACTGGTAGAGACCCAGTACTTC	CASTRELVETQYF
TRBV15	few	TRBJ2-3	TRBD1	TGTGCCACCAGCCCTCGGGGGGACAGGGCCACAGATACGCAGTATTTT	CATSPRGDRATDTQYF
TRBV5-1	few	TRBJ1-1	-	TGCGCCAGCAGCTTGGTTGGGAGCATGAACACTGAAGCTTTCTTT	CASSLVGSMNTEAFF
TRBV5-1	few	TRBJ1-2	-	TGCGCCAGCAGCTTAAGGGGAGAAGGGCGGACCTATGGCTACACCTTC	CASSLRGEGRTYGYTF
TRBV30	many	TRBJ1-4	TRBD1	TGTGCCTGGACCAGACAGGGGGCGGGTGAAAAACTGTTTTTT	CAWTRQGAGEKLFF
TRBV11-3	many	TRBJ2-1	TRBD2	TGTGCCAGCAGCTTCGGGACTAGCGAGACCAATGAGCAGTTCTTC	CASSFGTSETNEQFF
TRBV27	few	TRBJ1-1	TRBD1	TGTGCCAGTCAGCACACGGGACAGGGGGCGCGGTCGGGCACTGAAGCTTTCTTT	CASQHTGQGARSGTEAFF
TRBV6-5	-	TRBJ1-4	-	TGTGCCAGCAGTTCTATTAGCGCGGGTAATGAAAAACTGTTTTTT	CASSSISAGNEKLFF
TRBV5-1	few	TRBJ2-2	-	TGCGCCAGCAGCTCGGGGGCGCGAACCGGGGAGCTGTTTTTT	CASSSGARTGELFF
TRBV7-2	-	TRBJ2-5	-	TGTGCCAGCAGTCCAGGGAAGGCCCCATTGCCAACCCAAGAGACCCAGTACTTC	CASSPGKAPLPTQETQYF
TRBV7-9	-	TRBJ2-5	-	TGTGCCAGCAGCCCCCCCCTGCGTGTGGCGCAAGAGACCCAGTACTTC	CASSPPLRVAQETQYF
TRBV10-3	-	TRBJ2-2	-	TGTGCCATCAGTGAGGACTTCCCTTGGGGGACCGGGGAGCTGTTTTTT	CAISEDFPWGTGELFF
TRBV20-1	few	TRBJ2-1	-	TGCAGTGCTTCTTCGTCTCACAATGAGCAGTTCTTC	CSASSSHNEQFF
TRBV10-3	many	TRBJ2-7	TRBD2	TGTGCCATCAGTGAGGCCGGGACTAGCGGGAGAGGGCTACAGGAGCAGTACTTC	CAISEAGTSGRGLQEQYF
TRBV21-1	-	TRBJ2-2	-	TGTGCCATCCCCCCACCCGGGACAGGGAATACCGGGGAGCTGTTTTTT	CAIPPPGTGNTGELFF
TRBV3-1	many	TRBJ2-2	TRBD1	TGTGCCAGCAGCCAAGATAACAGGGGACCCGGGGAGCTGTTTTTT	CASSQDNRGPGELFF
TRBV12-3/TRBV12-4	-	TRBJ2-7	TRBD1	TGTGCCAGCAGTTTAGAACAGGGGGCCTACGAGCAGTACTTC	CASSLEQGAYEQYF
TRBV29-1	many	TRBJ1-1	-	TGCAGCGCGAGACAGTCGAACACTGAAGCTTTCTTT	CSARQSNTEAFF
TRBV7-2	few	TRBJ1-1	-	TGTGCCAGTTCACAAGGCGGGCAGTTGAACACTGAAGCTTTCTTT	CASSQGGQLNTEAFF
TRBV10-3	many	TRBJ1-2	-	TGTGCCGCGCACGGGACATCGGGAGGCTACACCTTC	CAAHGTSGGYTF
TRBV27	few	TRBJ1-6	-	TGTGCCAGCAGACTAGCGACCGGGTATAATTCACCCCTCCACTTT	CASRLATGYNSPLHF
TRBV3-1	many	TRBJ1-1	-	TGTGCCAGCAGCCAGTCAGGATTCCTGAACACTGAAGCTTTCTTT	CASSQSGFLNTEAFF
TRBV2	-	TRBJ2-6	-	TGTGCCAGCTCTTCGGGGGTCGCTAACGTCCTGACTTTC	CASSSGVANVLTF
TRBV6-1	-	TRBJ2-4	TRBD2	TGTGCCAGCAGTTTACTAGCGGGAGGGGAAACCAATAACATTCAGTACTTC	CASSLLAGGETNNIQYF
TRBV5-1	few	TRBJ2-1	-	TGCGCCAGCAGCTTGGGAGGTGGGTCCTACAATGAGCAGTTCTTC	CASSLGGGSYNEQFF
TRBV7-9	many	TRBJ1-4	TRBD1	TGTGCCAGCAGCTCGGACAGGACTAATGAAAAACTGTTTTTT	CASSSDRTNEKLFF
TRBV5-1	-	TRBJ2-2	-	TGCGCCAGCAGCAAAATGGGGCAGGGGAACACCGGGGAGCTGTTTTTT	CASSKMGQGNTGELFF
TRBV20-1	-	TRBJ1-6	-	TGCAGTGCTAGAGATGTGGAGGAGCGAAACTCTCGCCTCTATAATTCACCCCTCCACTTT	CSARDVEERNSRLYNSPLHF
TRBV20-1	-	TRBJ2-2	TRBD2	TGCAGTGCTCGGAGACTAGCGGGAGTATCAGGGGAGCTGTTTTTT	CSARRLAGVSGELFF
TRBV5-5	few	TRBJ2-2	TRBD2	TGTGCCAGCAGCCCTAGACTAGCGGGAGGTATAACGAACACCGGGGAGCTGTTTTTT	CASSPRLAGGITNTGELFF
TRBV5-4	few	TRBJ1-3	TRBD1	TGTGCCAGCAGCTACGGGACAGGGGGAGACACCATATATTTT	CASSYGTGGDTIYF
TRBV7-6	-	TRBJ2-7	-	TGTGCCAGCAGCTTAACCCCCCCTTCCGATAGATCCTACGAGCAGTACTTC	CASSLTPPSDRSYEQYF
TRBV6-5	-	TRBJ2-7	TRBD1	TGTGCCAGCAGTACCCCGGGACAGGGCTCCTACGAGCAGTACTTC	CASSTPGQGSYEQYF
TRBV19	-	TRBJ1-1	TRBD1	TGTGCCAGCACCGGGACAGGACTCCCCGAAGCTTTCTTT	CASTGTGLPEAFF
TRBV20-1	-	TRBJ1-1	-	TGCAGTGCCTGGGACGCCGGCCCGAACACTGAAGCTTTCTTT	CSAWDAGPNTEAFF
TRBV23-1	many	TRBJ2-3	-	TGCGCCAGCAGTCCCCACAGGAGCACAGATACGCAGTATTTT	CASSPHRSTDTQYF
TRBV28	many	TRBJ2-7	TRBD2	TGTGCCAGCAGTCCGGGGGGACTAGCCCTGATACAGCAGTACTTC	CASSPGGLALIQQYF
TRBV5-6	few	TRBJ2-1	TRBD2	TGTGCCAGCAGCTTCTTAGCGGGAGGGCCTTTAAATGAGCAGTTCTTC	CASSFLAGGPLNEQFF
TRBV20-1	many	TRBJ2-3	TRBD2	TGCAGTGCTAGACTTGCTTGGCTAGCGGGAGGGCCGGGACTTGCAGATACGCAGTATTTT	CSARLAWLAGGPGLADTQYF
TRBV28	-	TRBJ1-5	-	TGTGCCAGCACGAGGCCGACGTATCAGCCCCAGCATTTT	CASTRPTYQPQHF
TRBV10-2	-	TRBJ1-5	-	TGCGCCAGCAGTGTTTTTCTGGGGGGCTATCAGCCCCAGCATTTT	CASSVFLGGYQPQHF